Below, 19 T cell receptor beta chains from the same sample are listed, as sequenced in a study of shared clonotypes between healthy human individuals (dated by TCRdb to 2019 to 2021). The library was made by the immunoSEQ multiplex PCR assay. TCRdb took this table from immuneACCESS and kept in-frame rearrangements with V and J called. Such tables lack part of the clones; where checked against another copy, unresolved V genes explain under half of the gap, and the rest is unexplained. The sample table lists 1,500,000 or so clones, 97% to 99% of them with a count of one. The ten largest make up roughly 0.36% of the sample. Sequenced input: naive CD4+ T cells sorted from blood. Read against the paper, the sample's cell subset or site label means: CD45RA+ positively selected. The receptors shown here come from a man aged 25-40 years in good health.

The chain is built from TRBV27 and TRBJ2-7, with a possible D match to TRBD1 (6 bases). Trimming stripped 3 bases from V and 4 bases from J, with 13 bases between. Germline V gene lookup returns CDR1 MNHEY and CDR2 SMNVEV (reference sequence). The CDR3 loop spans 14 amino acids. The CDR3 spells CASSFSTGLYEQYF. In DNA, the CDR3 is TGTGCCAGCAGTTTTAGTACAGGGTTATACGAGCAGTACTTC.

The chain has TRBV7-8 and TRBJ1-1; tentative D call: TRBD1 (6 bases). Trimming left V 5 bases short and J 1 base short, with 17 bases between. CDR1 SGHVS and CDR2 FQNEAQ come from the germline V gene. The CDR3 extends over 16 amino acids. Here the CDR3 DNA reads TGTGCCAGCAGCCCCCTAAGTTGGGGGCCGAACACTGAAGCTTTCTTT. Translation gives CASSPLSWGPNTEAFF.

The J gene is TRBJ2-2, the V gene TRBV18; 7 positions match TRBD2. The CDR3 is 15 residues long. Germline V gene data show CDR1 as KGHSH and CDR2 as LQKENI. V dropped 0 bases and J dropped 13; count of bases not matched to a gene: 11. CDR3 bases: TGTGCCAGCTCACCACCAACGACAGCGGGAATGGGGCTGTTTTTT. Amino acids: CASSPPTTAGMGLFF. The whole variable domain, filled in from reference TRBV18 and TRBJ2-2, reads NAGVMQNPRHLVRRRGQEARLRCSPMKGHSHVYWYRQLPEEGLKFMVYLQKENIIDESGMPKERFSAEFPKEGPSILRIQQVVRGDSAAYFCASSPPTTAGMGLFFGEGSRLTVL.

The chain couples TRBV29-1 to TRBJ2-2, with D possibly being TRBD2 (5 bases). The CDR3 is made up of 12 amino acids. Germline V gene lookup returns CDR1 SQVTM and CDR2 ANQGSEA. V lost 7 bases, J lost 6 bases, and 12 bases lay in between. In nucleotides, the CDR3 is TGCAGCGGACGTCAGAGGGCCGGGGAGCTGTTTTTT. The encoded protein is CSGRQRAGELFF.

This chain joins TRBV7-3 and TRBJ2-1, with 10 bases identical to TRBD2. V lost 4 bases to trimming and J lost 9 bases; unmatched junction nucleotides: 6. This CDR3 spans 14 amino acids. Germline CDR1 reads SGHTA; CDR2 reads FQGTGA. The CDR3 spells CASSSQAGGSEQFF. The CDR3 DNA reads as TGTGCCAGCAGCTCCCAAGCGGGAGGGTCTGAGCAGTTCTTC.

The chain couples TRBV7-8 to TRBJ2-5; 7 bases align to TRBD2. Germline values: CDR1 SGHVS, CDR2 FQNEAQ. V lost 5 bases to trimming and J lost 5 bases; unmatched junction nucleotides: 11. The CDR3 runs 15 residues. CDR3 nucleotide sequence: TGTGCCAGCAGCCCGTCGACTAGCTTCGGCGAGACCCAGTACTTC. Amino acid sequence: CASSPSTSFGETQYF.

The chain links TRBV4-1 to TRBJ1-2; D is uncertain. The CDR3 sequence is 16 residues long. Trimming stripped 1 base from V and 4 bases from J, with 16 bases between. Germline loops: CDR1 MGHRA, CDR2 YSYEKL. CDR3 in amino acids: CASSQAHSAVLYGYTF. CDR3 coding DNA: TGCGCCAGCAGCCAAGCCCACAGTGCCGTACTCTATGGCTACACCTTC.

This chain links TRBV10-3 with TRBJ2-7; D unresolved. In germline, CDR1 is ENHRY, CDR2 SYGVKD. Trimming left V 4 bases short and J 0 bases short, with 10 bases between. The CDR3 contains 14 residues. The CDR3 protein is CAISVESSSYEQYF. CDR3 bases: TGTGCCATCAGTGTAGAGTCAAGCTCCTACGAGCAGTACTTC.

The chain has TRBV9 and TRBJ2-5; D is ambiguous. Germline V lookup: CDR1 SGDLS, CDR2 YYNGEE. V was cut by 4 bases and J by 5 bases, with 18 bases left in between. The CDR3 is 15 residues long. The CDR3, as DNA: TGTGCCAGCAGCCCCCGTTTGGGTAGGGCCGAGACCCAGTACTTC. It codes for CASSPRLGRAETQYF.

This chain uses TRBV6-6 with TRBJ2-1, with D possibly matching TRBD2 (5 bases). The germline CDR1 and CDR2 sequences are MNHNY and SVGAGI (reference sequence). The CDR3 covers 16 residues. V lost 6 bases, J lost 0 bases, and 15 bases lay in between. DNA for the CDR3: TGTGCCAGCAGGCCTCTAACGGGAAGCTCCTACAATGAGCAGTTCTTC. As protein: CASRPLTGSSYNEQFF.

V and J are TRBV7-2 and TRBJ2-1; 13 nucleotides match TRBD2. Germline CDR1 and CDR2: SGHTA and FQGNSA. This CDR3 has 16 amino acids. J gave up 10 bases and V 5 bases, and 11 bases lay outside the gene matches. For the CDR3, the DNA is TGTGCCAGCAGCCTACTGGGACTAGCGGGATCCAAAGAGCAGTTCTTC. Amino acids: CASSLLGLAGSKEQFF.

CDR3 sequence reads: CAGRGTGGQPQHF. For the CDR3, the DNA is TGTGCCGGCCGCGGGACAGGTGGGCAGCCCCAGCATTTT. This chain uses TRBV6-1 with TRBJ1-5; 8 bases line up with TRBD1. This CDR3 has 13 residues. Germline CDR1 and CDR2: MNHNS and SASEGT. Losses at the gene ends were 11 bases for V and 7 bases for J; bases not matched to a gene: 10.

This chain uses TRBV9 with TRBJ2-6; D unresolved. The germline V and J ends were trimmed by 2 bases and 0 bases, with 6 bases remaining between them. This CDR3 is 15 amino acids long. The germline V gene encodes CDR1 SGDLS and CDR2 YYNGEE. The CDR3 DNA is TGTGCCAGCAGCGTGGGGTACTCTGGGGCCAACGTCCTGACTTTC. Residues: CASSVGYSGANVLTF.

This rearrangement joins TRBV18 to TRBJ1-2, with D hard to call. CDR1 and CDR2 from the germline V gene are KGHSH and LQKENI. V was clipped by 6 bases and J by 1 base, with 9 bases between them. The CDR3 length is 13 residues. CDR3 amino acids: CASSPDFNYGYTF. CDR3 DNA sequence: TGTGCCAGCTCGCCCGATTTTAACTATGGCTACACCTTC.

The chain carries TRBV2 and TRBJ1-2; 7 bases are shared with TRBD1. The CDR3 spans 13 residues. Losses at the gene ends were 4 bases for V and 6 bases for J; bases not matched to a gene: 5. Per the germline V gene, CDR1 is SNHLY and CDR2 is FYNNEI. The CDR3 loop is CASSGQGRDGYTF. CDR3 bases: TGTGCCAGCAGTGGACAGGGTAGAGATGGCTACACCTTC.

Comment on this clone: Different DNA sequences within this sample yield the same CDR3. The CDR3 loop is CASSLSGNTIYF. Written as DNA, the CDR3 is TGTGCCAGCAGCTTAAGTGGAAACACCATATATTTT. The V gene is TRBV7-9, the J gene TRBJ1-3; D not resolved. The germline gives CDR1 SEHNR, CDR2 FQNEAQ (reference sequence). This CDR3 spans 12 amino acids. V was cut by 2 bases and J by 3 bases, with 2 bases left in between.

J is TRBJ2-7 and V is TRBV7-2; D is unclear. Germline V gene sequence: CDR1 SGHTA, CDR2 FQGNSA. The ends were cut back, 1 base at V and 5 bases at J, with 9 bases in the middle. The CDR3 is made up of 13 amino acids. CDR3 region: CASSLVRKNEQYF. In DNA, the CDR3 is TGTGCCAGCAGCTTAGTTAGAAAAAACGAGCAGTACTTC. Using reference TRBV7-2 and TRBJ2-7 for the parts outside the CDR3, the full variable domain is GAGVSQSPSNKVTEKGKDVELRCDPISGHTALYWYRQSLGQGLEFLIYFQGNSAPDKSGLPSDRFSAERTGGSVSTLTIQRTQQEDSAVYLCASSLVRKNEQYFGPGTRLTVT.

This chain joins TRBV28 and TRBJ1-5; D is undetermined. The CDR3 sequence is 14 residues long. The germline CDR1 and CDR2 sequences are MDHEN and SYDVKM. Trimming removed 8 bases from V and 0 bases from J, with 11 bases in between. The CDR3 spells CASSDTHSNQPQHF. The CDR3 DNA reads TGTGCCAGCTCCGACACCCATAGCAATCAGCCCCAGCATTTT.

The count of this clone is one. The chain carries TRBV28 and TRBJ1-4; 10 nucleotides match TRBD1. V shed 6 bases, J shed 4 bases, and the junction held 11 bases outside the gene matches. This CDR3 comprises 17 residues. The germline CDR1 and CDR2 sequences are MDHEN and SYDVKM. CDR3 nucleotides: TGTGCCAGCAGGACGGACAGGGGGACTCAGGGTAATGAAAAACTGTTTTTT. Protein sequence: CASRTDRGTQGNEKLFF. The full variable domain, its missing parts supplied by reference TRBV28 and TRBJ1-4, is DVKVTQSSRYLVKRTGEKVFLECVQDMDHENMFWYRQDPGLGLRLIYFSYDVKMKEKGDIPEGYSVSREKKERFSLILESASTNQTSMYLCASRTDRGTQGNEKLFFGSGTQLSVL.